What follows are 2 T cell receptor beta chains derived from one specimen sequenced in a study of T cell responses to AZD1222 COVID-19 vaccine. The data were produced by immunoSEQ multiplex PCR, yet TCRdb's version contains in-frame clones alone and is incomplete. Of 95,000 to 110,000 clones detected, over 90% appear once; the ten largest clones hold approximately 5%. The sequences come from peripheral blood, collected on day 0 of AZD1222 vaccination. The source of these receptors is an adult in good health.

The chain links TRBV29-1 to TRBJ2-7; 7 bases are a match to TRBD1. V was pared by 7 bases and J by 1 base, with 13 bases of the junction left unmatched. Germline CDR1 and CDR2: SQVTM and ANQGSEA. The CDR3 has 15 residues. Written as DNA, the CDR3 is TGCAGCGCCGCGACGATTTGGGACAGTTCCTACGAGCAGTACTTC. Translation gives CSAATIWDSSYEQYF.

This clone was seen a single time. The chain employs TRBV5-1 and TRBJ1-1; possible D gene TRBD1, 5 bases. The germline CDR1 and CDR2 sequences are SGHRS and YFSETQ. V shed 0 bases and J shed 5 bases, with 17 bases lying between them. This CDR3 is 16 amino acids long. The CDR3 reads CASSLGPGGVSTEAFF. The CDR3 DNA reads as TGCGCCAGCAGCTTGGGTCCGGGAGGGGTTAGTACTGAAGCTTTCTTT.